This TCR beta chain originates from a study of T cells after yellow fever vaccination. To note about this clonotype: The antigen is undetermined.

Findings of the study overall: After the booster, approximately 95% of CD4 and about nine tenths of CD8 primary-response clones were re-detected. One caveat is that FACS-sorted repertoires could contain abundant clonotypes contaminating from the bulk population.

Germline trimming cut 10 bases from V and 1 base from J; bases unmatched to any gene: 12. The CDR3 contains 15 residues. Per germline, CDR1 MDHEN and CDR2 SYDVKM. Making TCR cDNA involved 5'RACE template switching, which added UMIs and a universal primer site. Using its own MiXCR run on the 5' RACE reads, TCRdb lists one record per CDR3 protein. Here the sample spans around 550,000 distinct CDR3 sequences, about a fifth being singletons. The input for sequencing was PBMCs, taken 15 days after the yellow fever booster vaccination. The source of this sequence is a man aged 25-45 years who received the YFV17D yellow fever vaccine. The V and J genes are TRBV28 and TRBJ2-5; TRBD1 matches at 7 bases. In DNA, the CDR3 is TGTGCCACCCATAATCCCGGGACAGCCCAAGAGACCCAGTACTTC. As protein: CATHNPGTAQETQYF.